The T cell receptor (beta chain) described here comes from a study of T cell repertoires in cytomegalovirus infection. Study-level information: Used in the study were CMV epitopes, some recently identified and HLA-C-restricted, others well-studied and HLA-B-restricted.

From germline, CDR1 is MNHEY and CDR2 SMNVEV (reference sequence). Between the trimmed V and J ends, which lost 6 bases and 2 bases, there was a span of 16 bases. This CDR3 contains 15 residues. With respect to this clonotype: No antigen is known for it.

TCRdb analysed the reads with MiXCR anew, one entry per CDR3 protein. Of about 700,000 distinct CDR3 sequences listed, roughly 33% are singletons. This clonotype originated in a human donor in good health (CMV status not recorded). Some clones in this sample may be carry-over from other donors' samples. Source: cultured PBMCs, taken from culture after CMV antigen stimulation. The gene calls are TRBV27 and TRBJ2-5; D is ambiguous. The CDR3 bases are TGTGCCAGCAGCTCCCCAGGAAAACTACAAGAGACCCAGTACTTC. It codes for CASSSPGKLQETQYF.